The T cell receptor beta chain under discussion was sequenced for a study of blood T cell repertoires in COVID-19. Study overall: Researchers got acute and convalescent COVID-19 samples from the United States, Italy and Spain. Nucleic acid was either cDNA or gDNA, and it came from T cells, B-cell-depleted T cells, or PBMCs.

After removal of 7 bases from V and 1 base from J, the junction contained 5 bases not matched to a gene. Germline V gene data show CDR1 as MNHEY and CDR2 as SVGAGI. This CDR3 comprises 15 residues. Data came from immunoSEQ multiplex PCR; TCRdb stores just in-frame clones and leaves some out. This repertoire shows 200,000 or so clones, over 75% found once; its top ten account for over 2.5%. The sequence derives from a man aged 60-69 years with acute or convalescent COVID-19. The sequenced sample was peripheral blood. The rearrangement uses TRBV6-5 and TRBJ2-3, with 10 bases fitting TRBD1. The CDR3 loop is CASIKGQGRTDTQYF. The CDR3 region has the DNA TGTGCCAGCATCAAGGGACAGGGGCGCACAGATACGCAGTATTTT.